The following is a T cell receptor beta chain sequence with its context. Its cognate antigen is unknown. TCRdb itself ran the reads through MiXCR, one entry per CDR3 protein. The sample holds about 920,000 distinct CDR3 sequences, approximately 33% seen once. This specimen comes from a study of T cell repertoires in cytomegalovirus infection. Study overall: Public TCR beta signature analysis indicated the presence of both CMV infection and matching HLA type.

Trimming left V 6 bases short and J 8 bases short, with 13 bases between. This CDR3 has 12 amino acids. CDR1 is SQVTM, CDR2 ANQGSEA, per germline. The gene calls are TRBV29-1 and TRBJ2-2; TRBD2 is a possible D gene (6 bases). The source of this sequence is a human donor in good health (CMV status not recorded). Some clones in this sample may be carry-over from other donors' samples. This specimen was cultured CD8+ T cells from PBMCs, taken from culture after CMV antigen stimulation. The CDR3 DNA reads as TGCAGCGTCGCGGCCGGGGGTGGGGAGCTGTTTTTT. Translation: CSVAAGGGELFF.